This TCR beta chain comes out of a study of CD8+ T cells in alopecia areata. Treatment defined: oral pan-JAK inhibitor, 5-10 mg twice daily. It was cDNA, reverse transcribed from extracted RNA, that served as the sequencing template. Clones were read by immunoSEQ multiplex PCR, and TCRdb kept only the in-frame ones, dropping some. The sample has fewer than 110,000 clones, 55% to 70% seen once. This clone was seen more than once but under ten times. This CDR3 spans 13 amino acids. From germline, CDR1 is MNHNY and CDR2 SVGAGI (reference sequence). V lost 7 bases and J lost 7, with 13 bases in between. The V and J genes are TRBV6-6 and TRBJ1-4; D is uncertain. Sequencing was performed on CD8+ T cells sorted from blood, taken at approximately week 55, from a patient treated with tofacitinib. The source of this sequence is a human donor with alopecia areata. The CDR3 region has the DNA TGTGCCAGCAACGAAGGGATACGTGAAAAACTGTTTTTT. Translated, it gives CASNEGIREKLFF.